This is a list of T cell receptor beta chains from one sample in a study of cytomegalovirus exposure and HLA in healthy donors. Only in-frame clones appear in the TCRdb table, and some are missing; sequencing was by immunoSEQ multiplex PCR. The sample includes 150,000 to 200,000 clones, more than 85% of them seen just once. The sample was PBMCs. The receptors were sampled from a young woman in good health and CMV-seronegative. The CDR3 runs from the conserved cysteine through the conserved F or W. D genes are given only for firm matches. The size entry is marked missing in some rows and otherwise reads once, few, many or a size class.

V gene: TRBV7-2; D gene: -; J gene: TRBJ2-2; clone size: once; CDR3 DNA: TGTGCCAGCAGCTTAGATAGCGGAAATACCGGGGAGCTGTTTTTT; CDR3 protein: CASSLDSGNTGELFF
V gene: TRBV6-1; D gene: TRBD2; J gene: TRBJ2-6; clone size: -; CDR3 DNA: TGTGCCAGCAGTGACCCGGGGGGGAGCTCTGGGGCCAACGTCCTGACTTTC; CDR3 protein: CASSDPGGSSGANVLTF
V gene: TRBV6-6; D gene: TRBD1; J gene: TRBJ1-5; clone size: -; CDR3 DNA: TGTGCCAGCAGTCAGATGACAGGGGCGACCGATCAGCCCCAGCATTTT; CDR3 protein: CASSQMTGATDQPQHF
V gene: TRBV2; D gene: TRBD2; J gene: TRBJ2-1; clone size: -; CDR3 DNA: TGTGCCAGTACCGCGAGCGGGGGCCCCATATCTTCAGGTGCTTTTCTCAATGAGCAGTTCTTC; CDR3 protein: CASTASGGPISSGAFLNEQFF
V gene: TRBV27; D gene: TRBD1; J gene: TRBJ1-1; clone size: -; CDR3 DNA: TGTGCCAGCAGTGCCCAGACAGGGTTAGACACTGAAGCTTTCTTT; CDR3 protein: CASSAQTGLDTEAFF
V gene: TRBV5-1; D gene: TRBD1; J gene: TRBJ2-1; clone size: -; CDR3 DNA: TGCGCCAGCAGCCCTGAGGGACAGTACAATGAGCAGTTCTTC; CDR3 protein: CASSPEGQYNEQFF
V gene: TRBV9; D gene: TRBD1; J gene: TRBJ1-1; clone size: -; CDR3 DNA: TGTGCCAGCAGCCCCTGGGACAGGAACACTGAAGCTTTCTTT; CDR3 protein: CASSPWDRNTEAFF
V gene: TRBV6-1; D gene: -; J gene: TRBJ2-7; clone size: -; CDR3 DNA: TGTGCCAGCAACAGCTACGAGCAGTACTTC; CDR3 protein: CASNSYEQYF
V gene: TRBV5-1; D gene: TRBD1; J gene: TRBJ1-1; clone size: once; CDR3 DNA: TGCGCCAGCAGCCCGCTGGGACAGGGGGGCACTGAAGCTTTCTTT; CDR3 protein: CASSPLGQGGTEAFF
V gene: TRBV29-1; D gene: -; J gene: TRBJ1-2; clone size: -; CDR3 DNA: TGCAGCGTTCACGGGTATGGCTACACCTTC; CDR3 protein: CSVHGYGYTF
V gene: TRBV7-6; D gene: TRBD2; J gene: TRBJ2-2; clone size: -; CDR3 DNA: TGTGCCAGCGCGGGACTAGAGATTTCCGGGGAGCTGTTTTTT; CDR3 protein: CASAGLEISGELFF
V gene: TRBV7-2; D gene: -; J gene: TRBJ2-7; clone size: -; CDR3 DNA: TGTGCCAGCAGCTTAGATATGGGGCTCCCTTCCTACGAGCAGTACTTC; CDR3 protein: CASSLDMGLPSYEQYF
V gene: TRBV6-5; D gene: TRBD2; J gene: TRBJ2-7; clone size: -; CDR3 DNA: TGTGCCAGCAGTTACTCGAGCGGGGGGCTCACCTACGAGCAGTACTTC; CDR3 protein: CASSYSSGGLTYEQYF
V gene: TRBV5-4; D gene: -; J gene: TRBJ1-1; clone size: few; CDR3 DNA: TGTGCCAGCAGCTTGGCCCTCGGCGGGGACACTGAAGCTTTCTTT; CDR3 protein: CASSLALGGDTEAFF
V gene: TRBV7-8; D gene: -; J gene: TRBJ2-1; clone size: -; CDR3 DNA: TGTGCCAGCAGCCCGGAGGGCGGGACTTCCTACAATGAGCAGTTCTTC; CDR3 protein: CASSPEGGTSYNEQFF
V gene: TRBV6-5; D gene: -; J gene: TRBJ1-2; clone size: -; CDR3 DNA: TGTGCCAGCAGTTACTTTTCCGGCTATGGCTACACCTTC; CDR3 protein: CASSYFSGYGYTF
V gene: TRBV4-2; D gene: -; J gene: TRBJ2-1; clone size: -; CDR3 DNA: TGTGCCAGCAGCCTCGGACTGAACAATGAGCAGTTCTTC; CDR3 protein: CASSLGLNNEQFF
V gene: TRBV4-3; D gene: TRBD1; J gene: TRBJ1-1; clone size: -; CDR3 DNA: TGCGCCAGCAGCCACTCGCGGACAGGGGGCACTGAAGCTTTCTTT; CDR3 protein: CASSHSRTGGTEAFF
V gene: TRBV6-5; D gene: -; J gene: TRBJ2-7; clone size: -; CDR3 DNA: TGTGCCGCCTACGGAGGTCGGTCCTACGAGCAGTACTTC; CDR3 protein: CAAYGGRSYEQYF
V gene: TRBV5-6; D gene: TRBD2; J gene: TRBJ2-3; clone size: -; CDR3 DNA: TGTGCCAGCAGCTATCCCAGGGGTGGACTAGCGGGTTCAGATACGCAGTATTTT; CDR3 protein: CASSYPRGGLAGSDTQYF